This T cell receptor beta chain was observed in a study of T cell repertoires in cytomegalovirus infection. Trimming took 0 bases from V and 3 from J; bases not matched to a gene: 6. CDR3 length equals 16 residues. Germline V gives CDR1 SGHKS, CDR2 YYEKEE (reference sequence). TCRdb re-analysed the reads in MiXCR, keeping a single row per CDR3 protein. Of 290,000 or so distinct CDR3 sequences listed, 9.6% are singletons. The material sequenced was PBMCs. The TCR was taken from a human donor in good health (CMV status not recorded). Some clones in this sample may be carry-over from other donors' samples. The chain joins TRBV5-5 to TRBJ2-7, with 10 bases that match TRBD1. The CDR3 protein is CASSLAGQGLDYEQYF. CDR3 in DNA: TGTGCCAGCAGCTTGGCGGGACAGGGGTTAGACTACGAGCAGTACTTC.